Described below is a single TCR beta chain sequence and its context. The sample belongs to a study of T-cell memory formation after mild COVID-19. From germline, CDR1 is DFQATT and CDR2 SNEGSKA (reference sequence). The CDR3 extends over 14 amino acids. Trimming at V came to 6 bases and at J to 6 bases, leaving 10 bases not matched to a gene. Constant-segment primers served in 5'RACE that generated TCR alpha and TCR beta cDNA libraries bearing sample barcodes and UMIs. TCRdb reprocessed the 5' RACE reads via MiXCR and lists one record per CDR3 protein. The sample carries under 550,000 distinct CDR3 sequences, about a sixth recorded once.

The sample taken for sequencing was PBMCs or a T cell subset sorted from them (not recorded which). This chain joins TRBV20-1 and TRBJ2-3; 9 bases fit TRBD1. The TCR sequence derives from a man younger than 35 who had mild COVID-19 (a few samples of this study predate the infection). Cell type and time point are not known. CDR3 residues: CSAAGQGVRDTQYF. The CDR3 region has the DNA TGCAGTGCGGCGGGACAGGGTGTACGGGATACGCAGTATTTT.